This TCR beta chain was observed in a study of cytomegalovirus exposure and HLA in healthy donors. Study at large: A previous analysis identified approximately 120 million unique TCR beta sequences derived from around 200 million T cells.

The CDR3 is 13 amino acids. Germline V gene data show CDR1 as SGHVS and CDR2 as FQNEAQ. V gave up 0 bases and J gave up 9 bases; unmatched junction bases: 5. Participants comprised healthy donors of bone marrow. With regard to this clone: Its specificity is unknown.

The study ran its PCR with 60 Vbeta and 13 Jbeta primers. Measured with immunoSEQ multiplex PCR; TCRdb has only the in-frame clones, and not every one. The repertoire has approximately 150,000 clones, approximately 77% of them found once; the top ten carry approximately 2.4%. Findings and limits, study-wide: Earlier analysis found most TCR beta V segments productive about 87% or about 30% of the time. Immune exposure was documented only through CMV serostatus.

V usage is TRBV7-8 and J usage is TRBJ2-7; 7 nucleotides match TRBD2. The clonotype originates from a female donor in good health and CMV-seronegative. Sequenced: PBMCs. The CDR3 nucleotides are TGTGCCAGCAGCTTAGCGGGAGGGCCCGGGCAGTACTTC. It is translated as CASSLAGGPGQYF.